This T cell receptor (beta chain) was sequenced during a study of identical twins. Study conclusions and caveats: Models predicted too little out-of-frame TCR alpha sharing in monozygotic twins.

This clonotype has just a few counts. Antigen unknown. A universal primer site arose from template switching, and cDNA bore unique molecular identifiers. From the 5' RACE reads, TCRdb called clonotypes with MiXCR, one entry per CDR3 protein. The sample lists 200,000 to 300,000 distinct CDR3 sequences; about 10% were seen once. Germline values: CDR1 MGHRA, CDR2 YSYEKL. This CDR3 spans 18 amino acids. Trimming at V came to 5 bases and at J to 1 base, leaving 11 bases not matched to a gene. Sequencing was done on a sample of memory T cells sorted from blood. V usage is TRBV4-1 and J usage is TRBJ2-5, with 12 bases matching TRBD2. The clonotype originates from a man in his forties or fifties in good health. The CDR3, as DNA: TGCGCCAGCAGCGCCGGACTAGCGGGAAAGGCCTTCCAAGAGACCCAGTACTTC. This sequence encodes CASSAGLAGKAFQETQYF.